The 3 T cell receptor beta chains presented below share a single source sample, sequenced in a study of shared clonotypes between healthy human individuals. Sequencing used immunoSEQ multiplex PCR; TCRdb keeps in-frame clones, though not all of them. The data show about 2.1 million clones, with 90% to 95% seen just once and under 2% held by the top ten. In the naive CD8 group, cells lacked CD45RO and were positively selected for CCR7, so terminally differentiated effector memory CD45RA+ cells were left out. The sequencing input was naive CD8+ T cells from PBMCs. The receptors stem from a man younger than 35 in good health. Some clones in this sample may be carry-over from other donors' samples.

This clone was recorded a few times. The chain combines TRBV11-1 with TRBJ2-2, with no clear D. The CDR3 consists of 13 residues. Germline V gene sequence: CDR1 SGHAT, CDR2 FQDESV (reference sequence). The V end lost 5 bases, the J end lost 4 bases, and 8 bases lay between the germline ends. Here the CDR3 DNA reads TGTGCCAGCAGCCCCTTTGGCACCGGGGAGCTGTTTTTT. It yields the protein CASSPFGTGELFF.

The chain uses TRBV4-1 and TRBJ1-5; no definite D call. The CDR3 loop spans 16 amino acids. The germline V gene encodes CDR1 MGHRA and CDR2 YSYEKL. V lost 4 bases, J lost 0 bases, and 13 bases lay in between. The CDR3, as DNA: TGCGCCAGCAGCCCGCTGCCCGGGTCTAGCAATCAGCCCCAGCATTTT. The encoded protein is CASSPLPGSSNQPQHF.

This sequence joins TRBV27 and TRBJ1-2; D possibly corresponds to TRBD1 (5 bases). CDR1 and CDR2 (germline): MNHEY, SMNVEV (reference sequence). V was clipped by 8 bases and J by 2 bases, with 12 bases between them. The CDR3 runs to 13 residues. CDR3 in amino acids: CASRLGLNYGYTF. The DNA of the CDR3 is TGTGCCAGCCGCCTGGGACTGAACTATGGCTACACCTTC.